A single sample gave rise to the 30 T cell receptor beta chains below, sequenced in a study of blood T cell repertoires in COVID-19. Produced via immunoSEQ multiplex PCR; TCRdb's table is partial and in-frame only. Of about 75,000 clones listed, around 67% are singletons. Sequenced input: peripheral blood. Every receptor here comes from a human donor with acute or convalescent COVID-19. The donor label of this sample is uncertain.

This chain connects TRBV28 to TRBJ2-5; no clear D gene. The CDR3 consists of 14 residues. V lost 7 bases to trimming and J lost 5 bases, with 17 bases between them. Germline-derived CDR1 and CDR2 are MDHEN and SYDVKM. CDR3 nucleotide sequence: TGTGCCAGCACCCCCTCTTGGTTGAGTGAGACCCAGTACTTC. It translates to CASTPSWLSETQYF.

The chain links TRBV7-2 to TRBJ2-3; TRBD1 aligns across 7 bases. V lost 5 bases, J lost 4 bases, and 6 bases stayed unmatched. Germline CDR1 is SGHTA and CDR2 is FQGNSA. The CDR3 totals 14 residues. CDR3 DNA: TGTGCCAGCAGCCTAGGGACAGTCCCAGATACGCAGTATTTT. It specifies CASSLGTVPDTQYF.

This chain connects TRBV19 to TRBJ1-1, with 8 bases lining up with TRBD1. Germline V CDR1 and CDR2: LNHDA, SQIVND (reference sequence). V lost 6 bases to trimming and J lost 5 bases; unmatched junction nucleotides: 5. This CDR3 comprises 13 residues. CDR3 protein: CASSQTGVTEAFF. In DNA form, the CDR3 reads TGTGCCAGTAGCCAGACAGGGGTTACTGAAGCTTTCTTT.

This clone has more than one count but fewer than ten. The rearrangement joins TRBV5-1 to TRBJ2-3, with 7 bases identical to TRBD2. The CDR3 runs 13 residues. Germline CDR1 SGHRS, CDR2 YFSETQ. V shed 4 bases, J shed 6 bases, and the junction held 5 bases outside the gene matches. CDR3 coding DNA: TGCGCCAGCAGCCCAAGCGGGGTGGATACGCAGTATTTT. Protein: CASSPSGVDTQYF.

The chain links TRBV18 to TRBJ1-3, with D uncertain. Trimming removed 4 bases at V and 0 bases at J, with 10 bases between. Germline-derived CDR1 and CDR2 are KGHSH and LQKENI. The length of the CDR3 is 15 residues. DNA of the CDR3: TGTGCCAGCTCACAGGACTTGAGCTCTGGAAACACCATATATTTT. It codes for CASSQDLSSGNTIYF.

The chain uses TRBV5-6 and TRBJ2-7; 8 bases are shared with TRBD1. The J segment lost 6 bases and the V segment lost 4 bases, leaving 9 bases of the junction unmatched. Germline V gene sequence: CDR1 SGHDT, CDR2 YYEEEE. The length of the CDR3 is 14 residues. DNA of the CDR3: TGTGCCAGCAGCACCGGGACAGGACTTGGCGAGCAGTACTTC. Residues: CASSTGTGLGEQYF.

This clone was observed a single time. The chain uses TRBV9 and TRBJ1-5, with D unresolved. The ends were cut back, 0 bases at V and 6 bases at J, with 7 bases in the middle. CDR1 SGDLS and CDR2 YYNGEE come from the germline V gene. CDR3 size: 13 residues. The CDR3 nucleotides read TGTGCCAGCAGCGTAGATTGGGCTCAGCCCCAGCATTTT. It encodes CASSVDWAQPQHF. Drawing the rest from reference TRBV9 and TRBJ1-5, the complete variable domain is DSGVTQTPKHLITATGQRVTLRCSPRSGDLSVYWYQQSLDQGLQFLIQYYNGEERAKGNILERFSAQQFPDLHSELNLSSLELGDSALYFCASSVDWAQPQHFGDGTRLSIL.

The rearrangement joins TRBV2 to TRBJ2-5; 8 bases agree with TRBD1. J was trimmed by 3 bases and V by 7 bases; bases with no gene match: 10. The germline gives CDR1 SNHLY, CDR2 FYNNEI. This CDR3 spans 15 amino acids. The CDR3 nucleotides read TGTGCCAGCATAGACGACAGGGGACGGGAAGAGACCCAGTACTTC. Translating gives CASIDDRGREETQYF.

The chain joins TRBV14 to TRBJ2-3, with 8 positions matching TRBD2. The CDR3 consists of 16 residues. After removal of 4 bases from V and 2 bases from J, the junction contained 8 bases not matched to a gene. Germline lookup yields CDR1 SGHDN and CDR2 FVKESK. CDR3 nucleotides: TGTGCCAGCAGCCCAATTGGCGGGGGGTTCACAGATACGCAGTATTTT. Translating gives CASSPIGGGFTDTQYF.

V is TRBV5-6 and J is TRBJ1-2; TRBD1 agrees at 8 bases. V gave up 4 bases and J gave up 5 bases; unmatched junction bases: 10. Germline CDR1 reads SGHDT; CDR2 reads YYEEEE. The CDR3 extends over 15 amino acids. As DNA, the CDR3 is TGTGCCAGCAGCCCGAGGGGCAGGGGGCTGTATGGCTACACCTTC. This codes for CASSPRGRGLYGYTF.

For the CDR3, the DNA is TGTGCCAGTAGTATACGGGAAGCAGATTACAATGAGCAGTTCTTC. Amino acids: CASSIREADYNEQFF. The rearrangement joins TRBV19 to TRBJ2-1; tentative D call: TRBD2 (5 bases). Per germline, CDR1 LNHDA and CDR2 SQIVND (reference sequence). The CDR3 spans 15 residues. Trimming took off 2 bases at V and 4 bases at J, with 12 bases between the two ends.

The gene calls are TRBV5-1 and TRBJ2-5; TRBD1 aligns across 7 bases. In germline, CDR1 is SGHRS, CDR2 YFSETQ. J lost 2 bases, V lost 1 base, and 5 bases had no gene match. The CDR3 is 15 residues long. CDR3 sequence reads: CASSLIPGGQETQYF. The CDR3 DNA is TGCGCCAGCAGCTTGATTCCAGGGGGACAAGAGACCCAGTACTTC.

This rearrangement joins TRBV6-5 to TRBJ2-7; weak D call: TRBD1 (5 bases). Trimming stripped 6 bases from V and 0 bases from J, with 9 bases between. The CDR3 runs to 13 residues. CDR1 is MNHEY, CDR2 SVGAGI, per germline. The chain's CDR3 is CASSLGPSYEQYF. In DNA, the CDR3 is TGTGCCAGCAGCCTGGGGCCCTCCTACGAGCAGTACTTC.

The rearrangement joins TRBV9 to TRBJ2-1; 9 bases fit TRBD1. The CDR3 loop spans 14 amino acids. V shed 4 bases, J shed 9 bases, and the junction held 8 bases outside the gene matches. Germline values: CDR1 SGDLS, CDR2 YYNGEE. This chain's CDR3 is CASSIRLTGGEQFF. CDR3 sequence (DNA): TGTGCCAGCAGCATTCGACTGACAGGGGGTGAGCAGTTCTTC.

The chain uses TRBV5-8 and TRBJ2-7; D remains unclear. This CDR3 comprises 15 residues. V shed 1 base and J shed 0 bases, with 11 bases lying between them. The V gene's germline CDR1 is SGHTS and CDR2 YDEGEE. CDR3 protein: CASSLLSLDSYEQYF. CDR3 sequence (DNA): TGTGCCAGCAGCTTGTTATCGTTAGACTCCTACGAGCAGTACTTC.

The gene calls are TRBV15 and TRBJ1-5; 7 nucleotides align to TRBD1. Germline V gene data show CDR1 as LNHNV and CDR2 as YYDKDF (reference sequence). Trimming at V came to 3 bases and at J to 1 base, leaving 6 bases not matched to a gene. CDR3 length: 16 residues. Here the CDR3 DNA reads TGTGCCACCAGCAGCAACGACAGGGAAAGCAATCAGCCCCAGCATTTT. It is translated as CATSSNDRESNQPQHF. The full variable domain, completed using reference TRBV15 and TRBJ1-5, is DAMVIQNPRYQVTQFGKPVTLSCSQTLNHNVMYWYQQKSSQAPKLLFHYYDKDFNNEADTPDNFQSRRPNTSFCFLDIRSPGLGDTAMYLCATSSNDRESNQPQHFGDGTRLSIL.

This chain links TRBV27 with TRBJ2-6, with 11 bases aligning to TRBD1. The CDR3 is 17 residues long. The J segment lost 3 bases and the V segment lost 7 bases, leaving 8 bases of the junction unmatched. Germline CDR1 MNHEY, CDR2 SMNVEV (reference sequence). The CDR3 region has the DNA TGTGCCAGCACCCGGAGGGGACAGGGGGGTGGGGCCAACGTCCTGACTTTC. Its translation: CASTRRGQGGGANVLTF.

This chain connects TRBV2 to TRBJ1-5; no clear D gene. The CDR3 runs 13 residues. Germline loops: CDR1 SNHLY, CDR2 FYNNEI. The germline V and J ends were trimmed by 3 bases and 7 bases, with 10 bases remaining between them. The CDR3: CASSDSTAQPQHF. The CDR3 DNA follows: TGTGCCAGCAGTGATTCTACAGCCCAGCCCCAGCATTTT. The whole variable domain, remainder taken from reference TRBV2 and TRBJ1-5, is EPEVTQTPSHQVTQMGQEVILRCVPISNHLYFYWYRQILGQKVEFLVSFYNNEISEKSEIFDDQFSVERPDGSNFTLKIRSTKLEDSAMYFCASSDSTAQPQHFGDGTRLSIL.

The genes are TRBV27 and TRBJ2-1; TRBD2 matches 10 bases. After removal of 6 bases from V and 4 bases from J, the junction contained 3 bases not matched to a gene. The CDR3 totals 14 residues. From germline, CDR1 is MNHEY and CDR2 SMNVEV (reference sequence). The CDR3 region is CASRTSGSYNEQFF. CDR3 in DNA: TGTGCCAGCAGGACTAGCGGGTCGTACAATGAGCAGTTCTTC.

This clone was recorded only once. V is TRBV19 and J is TRBJ2-2, with TRBD1 identical over 8 bases. This CDR3 comprises 15 residues. V dropped 7 bases and J dropped 3; count of bases not matched to a gene: 7. Germline lookup yields CDR1 LNHDA and CDR2 SQIVND (reference sequence). The CDR3 reads CASTLGQVHTGELFF. The DNA for the CDR3 is TGTGCCAGTACCCTGGGACAGGTTCACACCGGGGAGCTGTTTTTT. Supplemented by reference TRBV19 and TRBJ2-2, the full variable domain reads DGGITQSPKYLFRKEGQNVTLSCEQNLNHDAMYWYRQDPGQGLRLIYYSQIVNDFQKGDIAEGYSVSREKKESFPLTVTSAQKNPTAFYLCASTLGQVHTGELFFGEGSRLTVL.

In DNA, the CDR3 is TGTGCCACCAGTGATTTTCGCCAAGAGACCCAGTACTTC. This codes for CATSDFRQETQYF. V usage is TRBV24-1 and J usage is TRBJ2-5; no clear D. CDR3 length equals 13 residues. V was shortened by 1 base and J by 1 base, with 3 bases between the two germline ends. CDR1 and CDR2 from the germline V gene are KGHDR and SFDVKD.

A few counts support this clone. J is TRBJ1-1 and V is TRBV27; D unclear. The CDR3 sequence is 14 residues long. V gave up 3 bases and J gave up 0 bases, with 8 bases separating them. Looked up from germline, CDR1 is MNHEY and CDR2 is SMNVEV (reference sequence). CDR3 in DNA: TGTGCCAGCAGTTTTCGGGGATTGAACACTGAAGCTTTCTTT. This translates into CASSFRGLNTEAFF.

V gene TRBV19 combines with J gene TRBJ2-2; 8 bases map to TRBD2. This CDR3 has 15 residues. Germline V gene lookup returns CDR1 LNHDA and CDR2 SQIVND (reference sequence). The V gene end was trimmed by 7 bases and the J gene end by 4 bases; junction bases not matched to a gene: 8. CDR3 loop: CASTVRLASTGELFF. Here the CDR3 DNA reads TGTGCCAGTACCGTAAGACTAGCGAGCACCGGGGAGCTGTTTTTT.

The chain employs TRBV28 and TRBJ1-3; 8 bases match TRBD1. Germline CDR1 reads MDHEN; CDR2 reads SYDVKM. V shed 6 bases and J 1 base; nucleotides not matched to a gene: 5. CDR3 length: 15 residues. CDR3 DNA sequence: TGTGCCAGCAGATCGAGGGACAGGTCTGGAAACACCATATATTTT. This codes for CASRSRDRSGNTIYF.

The rearrangement uses TRBV4-1 and TRBJ1-5, with TRBD1 matching 9 bases. CDR3 length equals 16 residues. Germline CDR1 and CDR2: MGHRA and YSYEKL. The V and J ends lost 0 bases and 5 bases, in that order; junction bases with no gene match: 5. As DNA, the CDR3 is TGCGCCAGCAGCCAAGAGGTGACAGGGGGTTATCAGCCCCAGCATTTT. This gives the protein CASSQEVTGGYQPQHF.

As for this clone: Other DNA sequences of this sample code for an identical CDR3. V usage is TRBV12-3 or TRBV12-4 and J usage is TRBJ2-3; no firm D call. V lost 3 bases and J lost 6, with 4 bases in between. The CDR3 has 11 amino acids. This CDR3 reads CASSLSDTQYF. DNA of the CDR3: TGTGCCAGCAGTTTGAGTGATACGCAGTATTTT.

The chain recombines TRBV28 with TRBJ2-7, with a tentative D call TRBD2 (5 bases). Germline loops: CDR1 MDHEN, CDR2 SYDVKM. Trimming left V 4 bases short and J 2 bases short, with 9 bases between. CDR3 length equals 13 residues. CDR3 region: CASSSRVPYEQYV. In DNA form, the CDR3 reads TGTGCCAGCAGTTCGAGGGTCCCCTACGAGCAGTACGTC.

The rearrangement joins TRBV5-6 to TRBJ2-7; 10 bases fit TRBD2. CDR1 and CDR2 from the germline V gene are SGHDT and YYEEEE. This CDR3 is built from 16 residues. J gave up 0 bases and V 2 bases, and 5 bases lay outside the gene matches. CDR3 nucleotide sequence: TGTGCCAGCAGCTTAATGACTAGCGGGTACTCCTACGAGCAGTACTTC. Encoded protein: CASSLMTSGYSYEQYF.

V usage is TRBV9 and J usage is TRBJ1-1, with a possible D match to TRBD1 (6 bases). Germline loops: CDR1 SGDLS, CDR2 YYNGEE. This CDR3 comprises 15 residues. Trimming shortened V by 3 bases and J by 1 base, and 13 bases separated the two germline ends. The CDR3 spells CASSALTGRNTEAFF. DNA for the CDR3: TGTGCCAGCAGCGCCCTGACAGGACGGAACACTGAAGCTTTCTTT.

The CDR3 nucleotides read TGTGCCAGCTCACCTTCGATCGACAGGGGCAGAGGTGAGCAGTTCTTC. This codes for CASSPSIDRGRGEQFF. This chain connects TRBV18 to TRBJ2-1, with 8 bases fitting TRBD1. The germline V gene encodes CDR1 KGHSH and CDR2 LQKENI. The CDR3 runs to 16 residues. Trimming took 3 bases from V and 9 from J; bases not matched to a gene: 13.